What follows is one T cell receptor beta chain and its context. The antigen remains unidentified. The sample is drawn from a study of T cells after yellow fever vaccination. Synthesis of TCR cDNA relied on 5'RACE template switching, which attached a universal primer site and UMIs. TCRdb re-analysed the 5' RACE reads in MiXCR, keeping a single row per CDR3 protein. Among some 400,000 distinct CDR3 sequences, approximately 18% were seen once, and the ten largest hold 15% to 20%. Study results and limitations: There was a small share of clonotypes that showed up in both the CD4 and CD8 compartments. Abundant clonotypes from the bulk population could have been carried over as contaminants into FACS-sorted repertoires.

This TCR was sampled from a young man who received the YFV17D yellow fever vaccine. This material consisted of PBMCs, taken before the yellow fever booster vaccination.

The CDR3 here is CASKLATAGANVLTF. The DNA of the CDR3 is TGTGCCAGCAAGCTCGCCACAGCTGGGGCCAACGTCCTGACTTTC. This rearrangement joins TRBV2 to TRBJ2-6; D not resolved. V dropped 7 bases and J dropped 2 bases, with 12 bases sitting between them. From germline, CDR1 is SNHLY and CDR2 FYNNEI. The CDR3 consists of 15 residues.